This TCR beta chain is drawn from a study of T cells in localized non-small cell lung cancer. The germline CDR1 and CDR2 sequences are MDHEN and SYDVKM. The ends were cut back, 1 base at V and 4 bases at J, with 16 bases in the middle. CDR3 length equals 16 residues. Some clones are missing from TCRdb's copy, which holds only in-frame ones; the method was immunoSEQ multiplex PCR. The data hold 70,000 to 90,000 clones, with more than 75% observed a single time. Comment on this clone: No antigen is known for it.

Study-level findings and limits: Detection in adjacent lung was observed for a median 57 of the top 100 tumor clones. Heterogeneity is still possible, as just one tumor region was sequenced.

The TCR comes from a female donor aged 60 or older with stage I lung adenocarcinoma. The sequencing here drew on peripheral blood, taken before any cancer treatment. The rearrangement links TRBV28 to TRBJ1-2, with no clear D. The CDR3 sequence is CASSLSHPGLGYGYTF. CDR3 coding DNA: TGTGCCAGCAGTTTATCCCATCCGGGCCTAGGCTATGGCTACACCTTC.